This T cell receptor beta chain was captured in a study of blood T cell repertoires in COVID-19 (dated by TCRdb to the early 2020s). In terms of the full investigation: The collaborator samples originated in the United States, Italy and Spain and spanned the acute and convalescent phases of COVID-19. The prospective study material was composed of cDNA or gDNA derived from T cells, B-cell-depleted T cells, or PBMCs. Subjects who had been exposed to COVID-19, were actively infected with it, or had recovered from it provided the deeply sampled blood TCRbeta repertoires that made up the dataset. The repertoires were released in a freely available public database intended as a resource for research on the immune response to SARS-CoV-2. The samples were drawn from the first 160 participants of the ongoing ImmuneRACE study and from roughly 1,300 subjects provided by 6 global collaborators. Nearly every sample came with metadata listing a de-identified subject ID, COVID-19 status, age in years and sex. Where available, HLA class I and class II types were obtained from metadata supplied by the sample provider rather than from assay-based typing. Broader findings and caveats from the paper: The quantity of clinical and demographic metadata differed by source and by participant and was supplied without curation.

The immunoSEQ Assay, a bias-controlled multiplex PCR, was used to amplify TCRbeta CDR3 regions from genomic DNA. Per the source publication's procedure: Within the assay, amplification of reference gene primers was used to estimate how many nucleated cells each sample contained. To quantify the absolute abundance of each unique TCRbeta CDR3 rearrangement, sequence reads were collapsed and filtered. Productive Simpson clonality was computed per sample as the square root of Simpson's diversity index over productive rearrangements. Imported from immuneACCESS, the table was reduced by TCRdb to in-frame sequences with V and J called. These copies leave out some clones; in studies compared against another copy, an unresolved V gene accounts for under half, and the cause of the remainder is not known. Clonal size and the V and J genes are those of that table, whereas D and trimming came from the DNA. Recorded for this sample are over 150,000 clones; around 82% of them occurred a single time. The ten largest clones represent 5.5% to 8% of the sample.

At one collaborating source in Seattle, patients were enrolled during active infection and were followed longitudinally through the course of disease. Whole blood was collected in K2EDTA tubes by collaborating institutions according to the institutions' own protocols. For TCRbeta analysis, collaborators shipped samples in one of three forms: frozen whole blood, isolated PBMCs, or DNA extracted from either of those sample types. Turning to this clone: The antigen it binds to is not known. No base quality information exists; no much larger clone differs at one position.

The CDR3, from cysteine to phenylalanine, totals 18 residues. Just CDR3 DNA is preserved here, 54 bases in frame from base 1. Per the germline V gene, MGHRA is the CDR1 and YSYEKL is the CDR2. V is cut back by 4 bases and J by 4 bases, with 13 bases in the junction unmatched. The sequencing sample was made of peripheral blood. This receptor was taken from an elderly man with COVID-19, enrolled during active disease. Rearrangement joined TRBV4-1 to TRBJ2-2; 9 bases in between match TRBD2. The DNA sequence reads TGCGCCAGCAGCCCAGGGGGGCGGCTAGCGGGGACCACCGGGGAGCTGTTTTTT. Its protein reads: CASSPGGRLAGTTGELFF.